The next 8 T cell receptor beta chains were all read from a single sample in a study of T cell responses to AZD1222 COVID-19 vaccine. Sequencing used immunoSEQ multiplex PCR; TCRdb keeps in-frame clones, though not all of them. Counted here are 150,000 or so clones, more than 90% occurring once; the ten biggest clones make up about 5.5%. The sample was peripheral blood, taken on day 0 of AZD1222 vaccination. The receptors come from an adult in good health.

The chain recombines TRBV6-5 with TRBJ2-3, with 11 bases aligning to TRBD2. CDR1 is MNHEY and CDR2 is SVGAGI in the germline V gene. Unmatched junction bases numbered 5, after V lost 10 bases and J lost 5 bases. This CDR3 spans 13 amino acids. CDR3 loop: CATLAGGVDTQYF. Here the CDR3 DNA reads TGTGCCACCTTAGCGGGAGGGGTAGATACGCAGTATTTT.

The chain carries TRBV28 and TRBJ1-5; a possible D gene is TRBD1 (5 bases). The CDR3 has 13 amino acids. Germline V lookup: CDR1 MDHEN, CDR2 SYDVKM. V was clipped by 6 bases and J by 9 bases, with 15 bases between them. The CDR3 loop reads CASRPGPQSPQHF. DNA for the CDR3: TGTGCCAGCAGACCGGGGCCTCAATCGCCCCAGCATTTT.

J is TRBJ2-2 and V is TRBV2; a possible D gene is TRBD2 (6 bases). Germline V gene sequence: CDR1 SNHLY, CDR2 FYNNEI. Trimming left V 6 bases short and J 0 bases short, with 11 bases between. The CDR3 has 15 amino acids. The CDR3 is CASRDGTPNTGELFF. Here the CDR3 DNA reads TGTGCCAGCAGGGACGGGACTCCGAACACCGGGGAGCTGTTTTTT.

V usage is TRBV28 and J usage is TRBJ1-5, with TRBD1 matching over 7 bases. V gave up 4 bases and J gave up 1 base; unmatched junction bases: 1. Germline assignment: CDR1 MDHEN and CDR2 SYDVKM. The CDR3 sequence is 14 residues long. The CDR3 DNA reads TGTGCCAGCAGTTCAGGGGGAAGCAATCAGCCCCAGCATTTT. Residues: CASSSGGSNQPQHF.

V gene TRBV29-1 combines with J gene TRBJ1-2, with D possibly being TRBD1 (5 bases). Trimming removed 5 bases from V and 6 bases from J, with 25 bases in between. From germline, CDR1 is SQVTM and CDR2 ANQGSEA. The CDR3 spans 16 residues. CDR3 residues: CSVLDFLGRDVNGYTF. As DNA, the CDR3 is TGCAGCGTTCTCGACTTCTTGGGGCGCGATGTAAATGGCTACACCTTC.

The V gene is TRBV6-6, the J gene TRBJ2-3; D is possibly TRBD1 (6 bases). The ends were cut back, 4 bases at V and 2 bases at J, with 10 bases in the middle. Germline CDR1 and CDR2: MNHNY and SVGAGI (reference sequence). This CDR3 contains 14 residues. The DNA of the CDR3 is TGTGCCAGCAGTTCGGGACAACTCACAGATACGCAGTATTTT. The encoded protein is CASSSGQLTDTQYF.

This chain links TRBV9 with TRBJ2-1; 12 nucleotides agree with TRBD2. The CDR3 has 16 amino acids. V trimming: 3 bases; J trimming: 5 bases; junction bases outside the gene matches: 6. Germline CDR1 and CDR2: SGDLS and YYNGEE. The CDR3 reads CASSGSSGGAHNEQFF. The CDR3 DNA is TGTGCCAGCAGCGGATCTAGCGGGGGGGCCCACAATGAGCAGTTCTTC.

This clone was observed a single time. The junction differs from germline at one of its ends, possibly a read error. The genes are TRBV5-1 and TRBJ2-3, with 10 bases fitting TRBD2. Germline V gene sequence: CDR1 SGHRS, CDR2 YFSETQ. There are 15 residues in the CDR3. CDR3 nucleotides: TGCGCCAGCGGCTTGGAGGCGACTAGCGGGGATACGCAGTATTTT. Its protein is CASGLEATSGDTQYF.